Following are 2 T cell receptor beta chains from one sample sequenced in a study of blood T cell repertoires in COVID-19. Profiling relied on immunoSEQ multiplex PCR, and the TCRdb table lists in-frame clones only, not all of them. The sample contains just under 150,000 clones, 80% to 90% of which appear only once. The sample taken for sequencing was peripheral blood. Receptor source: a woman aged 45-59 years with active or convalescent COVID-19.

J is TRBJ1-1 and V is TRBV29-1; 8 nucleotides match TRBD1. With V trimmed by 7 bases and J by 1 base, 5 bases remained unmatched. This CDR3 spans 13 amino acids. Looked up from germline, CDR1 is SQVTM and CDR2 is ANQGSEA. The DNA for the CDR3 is TGCAGCGGATACAGGGGGGGGAACACTGAAGCTTTCTTT. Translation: CSGYRGGNTEAFF.

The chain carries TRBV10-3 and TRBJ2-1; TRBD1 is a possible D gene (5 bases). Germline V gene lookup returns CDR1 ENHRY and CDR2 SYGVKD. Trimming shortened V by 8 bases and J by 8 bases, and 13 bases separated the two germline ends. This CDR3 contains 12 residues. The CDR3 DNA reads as TGTGCCATCTCGTCCAGGGCCGATGAGCAGTTCTTC. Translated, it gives CAISSRADEQFF.